Shown below are 10 T cell receptor beta chains from a single sample sequenced in a study of blood T cell repertoires in COVID-19. The assay was immunoSEQ multiplex PCR, and TCRdb's table has in-frame clones only and misses some. The sample records around 300,000 clones, 80% to 90% being singletons. Sample: PBMCs or T cells enriched from blood (not recorded which). These receptor sequences come from a woman in her 30s who had recovered from COVID-19.

The rearrangement uses TRBV24-1 and TRBJ2-1, with 13 bases matching TRBD2. Germline trimming cut 3 bases from V and 9 bases from J; bases unmatched to any gene: 10. Germline lookup yields CDR1 KGHDR and CDR2 SFDVKD. The CDR3 length is 17 residues. In DNA, the CDR3 is TGTGCCACCAGTGATGCCCCCGGGACTAGCGGGGTTATTGAGCAGTTCTTC. Its translation: CATSDAPGTSGVIEQFF.

The chain is built from TRBV27 and TRBJ2-7; 14 nucleotides align to TRBD2. Trimming at V came to 0 bases and at J to 0 bases, leaving 7 bases not matched to a gene. Germline CDR1 is MNHEY and CDR2 is SMNVEV (reference sequence). CDR3 length: 19 residues. The CDR3 region has the DNA TGTGCCAGCAGTTTATCGGGACTAGCGGGGGCCCTTAGCTCCTACGAGCAGTACTTC. Translating it yields CASSLSGLAGALSSYEQYF.

CDR3 sequence (DNA): TGTGCCAGCTCACCAGACAGTCCGAGGGAGACCCAGTACTTC. It codes for CASSPDSPRETQYF. The chain couples TRBV18 to TRBJ2-5, with a possible D match to TRBD1 (5 bases). Germline V gene lookup returns CDR1 KGHSH and CDR2 LQKENI. The CDR3 sequence is 14 residues long. V dropped 2 bases and J dropped 5 bases, with 12 bases sitting between them.

The chain carries TRBV4-1 and TRBJ1-1; maybe TRBD1 (5 bases). The CDR3 loop spans 16 amino acids. Germline V lookup: CDR1 MGHRA, CDR2 YSYEKL. The ends were cut back, 2 bases at V and 1 base at J, with 14 bases in the middle. The CDR3 sequence is CASSQRALGANTEAFF. The DNA for the CDR3 is TGCGCCAGCAGCCAAAGGGCCCTAGGGGCGAACACTGAAGCTTTCTTT.

V is TRBV5-5 and J is TRBJ1-6, with D uncertain. Germline V gives CDR1 SGHKS, CDR2 YYEKEE (reference sequence). This CDR3 contains 14 residues. V was clipped by 4 bases and J by 5 bases, with 10 bases between them. CDR3 loop: CASSLWADNSPLHF. DNA of the CDR3: TGTGCCAGCAGCCTCTGGGCCGATAATTCACCCCTCCACTTT.

This chain joins TRBV9 and TRBJ2-7; 8 positions match TRBD1. The V segment lost 4 bases and the J segment 3 bases; nucleotides outside the gene matches: 6. CDR3 length: 14 residues. From germline, CDR1 is SGDLS and CDR2 YYNGEE. The CDR3 DNA sequence: TGTGCCAGCAGCCCCCGGGGACAGGACTACGAGCAGTACTTC. This encodes CASSPRGQDYEQYF.

The chain couples TRBV7-3 to TRBJ1-1; the D gene is possibly TRBD1 (5 bases). The CDR3 consists of 14 residues. The germline V gene has CDR1 SGHTA and CDR2 FQGTGA. Trimming took off 6 bases at V and 4 bases at J, with 15 bases between the two ends. The CDR3 bases are TGTGCCAGCAGTGGGCTCGGGGGTCCCACTGAAGCTTTCTTT. Protein product: CASSGLGGPTEAFF.

The genes are TRBV9 and TRBJ1-2; weak D call: TRBD1 (6 bases). This CDR3 region has 15 residues. CDR1 is SGDLS and CDR2 is YYNGEE in the germline V gene. V lost 3 bases, J lost 7 bases, and 19 bases lay in between. The CDR3 loop reads CASSAQIGGATGYTF. The CDR3 nucleotides are TGTGCCAGCAGCGCCCAAATAGGGGGGGCGACTGGCTACACCTTC.

This clone was seen many times. J is TRBJ2-5 and V is TRBV4-1; D perhaps matches TRBD2 (5 bases). The germline CDR1 and CDR2 sequences are MGHRA and YSYEKL. The V end was cut by 0 bases, the J end by 0 bases, with 14 bases between. There are 17 residues in the CDR3. The CDR3 nucleotides read TGCGCCAGCAGCCAAGATCTTGGGCGGAGGTACCAAGAGACCCAGTACTTC. The encoded protein is CASSQDLGRRYQETQYF.

This chain uses TRBV5-6 with TRBJ1-1; 7 bases match TRBD1. Germline assignment: CDR1 SGHDT and CDR2 YYEEEE. This CDR3 is 15 amino acids long. Trimming removed 0 bases from V and 2 bases from J; junction bases left unmatched: 4. CDR3 loop: CASSLVGGGNTEAFF. The CDR3 nucleotides are TGTGCCAGCAGCTTGGTAGGGGGCGGCAACACTGAAGCTTTCTTT.